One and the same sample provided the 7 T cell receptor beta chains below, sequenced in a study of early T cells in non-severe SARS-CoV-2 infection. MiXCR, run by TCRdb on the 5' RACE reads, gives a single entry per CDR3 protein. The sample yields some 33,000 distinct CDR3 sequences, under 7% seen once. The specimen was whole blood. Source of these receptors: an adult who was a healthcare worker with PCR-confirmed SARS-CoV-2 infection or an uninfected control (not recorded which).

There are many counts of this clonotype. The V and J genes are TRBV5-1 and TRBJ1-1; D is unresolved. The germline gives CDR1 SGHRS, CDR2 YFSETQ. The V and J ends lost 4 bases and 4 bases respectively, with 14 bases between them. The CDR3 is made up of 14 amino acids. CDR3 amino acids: CASSIGSSGTEAFF. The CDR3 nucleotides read TGCGCCAGCAGCATAGGGTCGTCTGGCACTGAAGCTTTCTTT.

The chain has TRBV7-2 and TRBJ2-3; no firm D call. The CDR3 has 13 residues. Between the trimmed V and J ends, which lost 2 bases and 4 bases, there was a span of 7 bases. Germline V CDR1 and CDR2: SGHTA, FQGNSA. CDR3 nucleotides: TGTGCCAGCAGCTTAAGGGTGGCAGATACGCAGTATTTT. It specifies CASSLRVADTQYF.

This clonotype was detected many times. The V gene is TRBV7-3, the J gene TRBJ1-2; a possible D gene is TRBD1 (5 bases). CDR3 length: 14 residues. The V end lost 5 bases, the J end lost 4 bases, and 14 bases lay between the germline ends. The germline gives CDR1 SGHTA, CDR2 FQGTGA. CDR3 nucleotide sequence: TGTGCCAGCAGCCCCGGAGCAGGGCCCTATGGCTACACCTTC. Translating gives CASSPGAGPYGYTF.

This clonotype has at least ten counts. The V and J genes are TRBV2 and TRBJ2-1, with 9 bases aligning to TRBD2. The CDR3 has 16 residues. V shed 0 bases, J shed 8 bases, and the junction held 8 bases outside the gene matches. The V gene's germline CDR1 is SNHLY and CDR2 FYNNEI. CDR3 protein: CASSEAGSSGSHEQFF. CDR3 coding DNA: TGTGCCAGCAGTGAAGCGGGTAGTAGCGGGAGCCATGAGCAGTTCTTC.

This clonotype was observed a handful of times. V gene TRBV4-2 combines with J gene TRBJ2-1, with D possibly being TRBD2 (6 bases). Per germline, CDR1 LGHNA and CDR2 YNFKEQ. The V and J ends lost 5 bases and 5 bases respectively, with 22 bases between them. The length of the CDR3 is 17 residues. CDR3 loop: CASSSDKSGVQNNEQFF. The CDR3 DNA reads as TGTGCCAGCAGCTCAGACAAGTCGGGGGTTCAAAACAATGAGCAGTTCTTC.

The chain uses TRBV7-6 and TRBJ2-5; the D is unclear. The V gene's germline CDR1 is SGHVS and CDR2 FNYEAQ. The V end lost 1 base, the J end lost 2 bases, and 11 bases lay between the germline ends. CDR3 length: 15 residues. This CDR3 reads CASSLEGRIQETQYF. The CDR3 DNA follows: TGTGCCAGCAGCTTAGAAGGACGGATACAAGAGACCCAGTACTTC. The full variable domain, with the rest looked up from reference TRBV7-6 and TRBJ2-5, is GAGVSQSPRYKVTKRGQDVALRCDPISGHVSLYWYRQALGQGPEFLTYFNYEAQQDKSGLPNDRFSAERPEGSISTLTIQRTEQRDSAMYRCASSLEGRIQETQYFGPGTRLLVL.

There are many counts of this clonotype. The chain's CDR3 is CASNTAGAGGSYNEQFF. CDR3 nucleotide sequence: TGTGCCAGCAACACCGCTGGGGCAGGGGGCTCCTACAATGAGCAGTTCTTC. V gene TRBV12-3 or TRBV12-4 combines with J gene TRBJ2-1, with TRBD1 matching over 7 bases. The CDR3 sequence is 17 residues long. V was clipped by 7 bases and J by 0 bases; unmatched bases: 12.